This is a list of T cell receptor beta chains from one sample in a study of Tregs in tolerant kidney transplant recipients. The repertoire was sequenced with immunoSEQ multiplex PCR; TCRdb's copy has only in-frame clones and lacks some. The sample holds about 240,000 clones; around 81% are singletons and the top ten take approximately 0.69%. The sample taken for sequencing was CD4+ T cells from blood. These TCRs come from a human donor in good health. Both conserved end residues are part of each CDR3. A D gene is named only where the DNA matches it firmly. Rows may omit the clone size; those that give it use once, few, many or a size class.

clone size: NA; J gene: TRBJ2-3; D gene: TRBD2; V gene: TRBV7-7; CDR3 DNA: TGTGCCAGCAGCTCCCTCCCCCCGGGAGGGCCAGGAGATACGCAGTATTTT; CDR3 protein: CASSSLPPGGPGDTQYF
clone size: NA; J gene: TRBJ2-2; D gene: TRBD2; V gene: TRBV7-3; CDR3 DNA: TGTGCCAGCAGCTTAATAGCTAGCGGCGCGAACACCGGGGAGCTGTTTTTT; CDR3 protein: CASSLIASGANTGELFF
clone size: NA; J gene: TRBJ1-2; D gene: NA; V gene: TRBV18; CDR3 DNA: TGTGCCAGCTCACCACCAAACAGGTTGGGGTATGGCTACACCTTC; CDR3 protein: CASSPPNRLGYGYTF
clone size: NA; J gene: TRBJ2-7; D gene: TRBD2; V gene: TRBV29-1; CDR3 DNA: TGCAGCGTACGGACTAGCGGGAGGGTAGGCGAGCAGTACTTC; CDR3 protein: CSVRTSGRVGEQYF
clone size: NA; J gene: TRBJ1-2; D gene: NA; V gene: TRBV18; CDR3 DNA: TGTGCCAGCTCACCAACTCAGGAGGACCCTTGGGGCTACACCTTC; CDR3 protein: CASSPTQEDPWGYTF
clone size: NA; J gene: TRBJ2-5; D gene: NA; V gene: TRBV2; CDR3 DNA: TGTGCCAGCAGTGCCATCGCGGAGACCCAGTACTTC; CDR3 protein: CASSAIAETQYF
clone size: NA; J gene: TRBJ2-1; D gene: TRBD2; V gene: TRBV2; CDR3 DNA: TGTGCCTGGGCGGGGGACTCCTACAATGAGCAGTTCTTC; CDR3 protein: CAWAGDSYNEQFF
clone size: NA; J gene: TRBJ2-7; D gene: NA; V gene: TRBV6-5; CDR3 DNA: TGTGCCAGCAGTTACGCGGCGCAGGGTTCTATCTACGAGCAGTACTTC; CDR3 protein: CASSYAAQGSIYEQYF
clone size: NA; J gene: TRBJ2-2; D gene: NA; V gene: TRBV5-1; CDR3 DNA: TGCGCCAGCAGCTTAAAACAAGCGAACACCGGGGAGCTGTTTTTT; CDR3 protein: CASSLKQANTGELFF
clone size: NA; J gene: TRBJ1-5; D gene: NA; V gene: TRBV6-5; CDR3 DNA: TGTGCCAGCAGTCTCAGGGGTAATCAGCCCCAGCATTTT; CDR3 protein: CASSLRGNQPQHF
clone size: NA; J gene: TRBJ2-3; D gene: NA; V gene: TRBV7-8; CDR3 DNA: TGTGCCAGCAGCTTAGGGGGCACAGATACGCAGTATTTT; CDR3 protein: CASSLGGTDTQYF
clone size: few; J gene: TRBJ2-7; D gene: TRBD1; V gene: TRBV6-5; CDR3 DNA: TGTGCCAGCAGGAGACAGGGTGGTCGCTACGAGCAGTACTTC; CDR3 protein: CASRRQGGRYEQYF
clone size: NA; J gene: TRBJ2-1; D gene: NA; V gene: TRBV7-3; CDR3 DNA: TGTGCCAGCAGCCCCGGGACCTACAATGAGCAGTTCTTC; CDR3 protein: CASSPGTYNEQFF
clone size: NA; J gene: TRBJ1-1; D gene: NA; V gene: TRBV7-2; CDR3 DNA: TGTGCCAGCAGCTTCCAGGTATACACTGAAGCTTTCTTT; CDR3 protein: CASSFQVYTEAFF
clone size: NA; J gene: TRBJ1-4; D gene: NA; V gene: TRBV13; CDR3 DNA: TGTGCCAGCACCCGAGGGGCAGCAGGGATCCTGTCAACTAATGAAAAACTGTTTTTT; CDR3 protein: CASTRGAAGILSTNEKLFF
clone size: NA; J gene: TRBJ2-7; D gene: NA; V gene: TRBV4-1; CDR3 DNA: TGCGCCAGCAGCCAAGATCCAGGTTTCTCCTACGAGCAGTACTTC; CDR3 protein: CASSQDPGFSYEQYF
clone size: NA; J gene: TRBJ2-1; D gene: TRBD2; V gene: TRBV6-5; CDR3 DNA: TGTGCCAGCAGCTCTATAGCGGGAGCTGGCAATGAGCAGTTCTTC; CDR3 protein: CASSSIAGAGNEQFF
clone size: few; J gene: TRBJ2-7; D gene: TRBD1; V gene: TRBV6-5; CDR3 DNA: TGTGCCAGCAGTTACTCAGGGGGCGCGAGCTACGAGCAGTACTTC; CDR3 protein: CASSYSGGASYEQYF
clone size: NA; J gene: TRBJ2-7; D gene: TRBD1; V gene: TRBV5-1; CDR3 DNA: TGCGCCAGCAGCTTGGTGGGACAGGGGACCACAGAGCAGTACTTC; CDR3 protein: CASSLVGQGTTEQYF
clone size: NA; J gene: TRBJ1-4; D gene: NA; V gene: TRBV5-5; CDR3 DNA: TGTGCCAGCAGCCATTTGGGACTGAGGGGAAGCGGGGTTTTT; CDR3 protein: CASSHLGLRGSGVF
clone size: NA; J gene: TRBJ2-7; D gene: TRBD2; V gene: TRBV15; CDR3 DNA: TGTGCCACCAGCAGACTAGCGGGAGGGATCGGTGAGCAGTACTTC; CDR3 protein: CATSRLAGGIGEQYF
clone size: NA; J gene: TRBJ2-7; D gene: TRBD1; V gene: TRBV27; CDR3 DNA: TGTGCCAGCAGTCCGCCCGGGACAGTCTACGAGCAGTACTTC; CDR3 protein: CASSPPGTVYEQYF
clone size: NA; J gene: TRBJ2-7; D gene: NA; V gene: TRBV5-1; CDR3 DNA: TGCGCCAGCAGCCAGCGACAGCGGAGCTCCTACGAGCAGTACTTC; CDR3 protein: CASSQRQRSSYEQYF
clone size: NA; J gene: TRBJ1-6; D gene: TRBD1; V gene: TRBV6-5; CDR3 DNA: TGTGCCAGCAGACAGGGGTCTTCACCCCTCCACTTT; CDR3 protein: CASRQGSSPLHF
clone size: few; J gene: TRBJ1-1; D gene: NA; V gene: TRBV5-4; CDR3 DNA: TGTGCCAGCAGCTTGGGGGAAAAGATGGACACTGAAGCTTTCTTT; CDR3 protein: CASSLGEKMDTEAFF
clone size: NA; J gene: TRBJ2-5; D gene: NA; V gene: TRBV4-1; CDR3 DNA: TGCGCCAGCAGCCAAGTTTCAGGGCAAGAGACCCAGTACTTC; CDR3 protein: CASSQVSGQETQYF
clone size: NA; J gene: TRBJ1-2; D gene: NA; V gene: TRBV6-5; CDR3 DNA: TGTGCCAGCAGACTACAGGGTACCTATGGCTACACCTTC; CDR3 protein: CASRLQGTYGYTF
clone size: NA; J gene: TRBJ2-7; D gene: TRBD1; V gene: TRBV7-7; CDR3 DNA: TGTGCCAGCAGCTTAGGGGGGACAGGGGATGACGAGCAGTACTTC; CDR3 protein: CASSLGGTGDDEQYF
clone size: NA; J gene: TRBJ2-7; D gene: NA; V gene: TRBV25-1; CDR3 DNA: TGTGCCAGCCAACAAGGGGCTCGCTACGAGCAGTACTTC; CDR3 protein: CASQQGARYEQYF
clone size: NA; J gene: TRBJ1-6; D gene: TRBD1; V gene: TRBV2; CDR3 DNA: TGTGCCAGCAGGAACAGGGGAGGTAATTCACCCCTCCACTTT; CDR3 protein: CASRNRGGNSPLHF
clone size: NA; J gene: TRBJ1-1; D gene: TRBD1; V gene: TRBV6-1; CDR3 DNA: TGTGCCAGCAGTCAAGACAGGGGCTTGAACACTGAAGCTTTCTTT; CDR3 protein: CASSQDRGLNTEAFF
clone size: few; J gene: TRBJ2-7; D gene: TRBD2; V gene: TRBV5-4; CDR3 DNA: TGTGCCAGCAGCTTGGGACCTAGCGGGAGCTACGAGCAGTACTTC; CDR3 protein: CASSLGPSGSYEQYF
clone size: NA; J gene: TRBJ2-1; D gene: NA; V gene: TRBV11-3; CDR3 DNA: TGTGCCAGCAGCTTGGACACTTCCAATGAGCAGTTCTTC; CDR3 protein: CASSLDTSNEQFF
clone size: NA; J gene: TRBJ1-1; D gene: NA; V gene: TRBV27; CDR3 DNA: TGTGCCAGCAGGCCGGGCCCCGGGGTTTACACTGAAGCTTTCTTT; CDR3 protein: CASRPGPGVYTEAFF
clone size: once; J gene: TRBJ2-1; D gene: TRBD2; V gene: TRBV18; CDR3 DNA: TGTGCCAGCTCACAAACTAGCGGGCCTTACAATGAGCAGTTCTTC; CDR3 protein: CASSQTSGPYNEQFF
clone size: NA; J gene: TRBJ2-7; D gene: NA; V gene: TRBV27; CDR3 DNA: TGTGCCAGCAAGGACAGGCAGGGAGGCTCCTACGAGCAGTACTTC; CDR3 protein: CASKDRQGGSYEQYF
clone size: NA; J gene: TRBJ2-1; D gene: NA; V gene: TRBV23-1; CDR3 DNA: TGCGCCAGCAGTCAATCGGGGCAGCTCAATGAGCAGTTCTTC; CDR3 protein: CASSQSGQLNEQFF
clone size: NA; J gene: TRBJ1-4; D gene: NA; V gene: TRBV7-2; CDR3 DNA: TGTGCCAGCAGCTCAGGACCTGGAACTAATGAAAAACTGTTTTTT; CDR3 protein: CASSSGPGTNEKLFF
clone size: NA; J gene: TRBJ2-5; D gene: NA; V gene: TRBV6-5; CDR3 DNA: TGTGCCAGCAGTTTAGCAACGGGAGCAGAGACCCAGTACTTC; CDR3 protein: CASSLATGAETQYF
clone size: NA; J gene: TRBJ2-6; D gene: TRBD1; V gene: TRBV7-9; CDR3 DNA: TGTGCCAGCAGCTCGGGACAGTCCTACTCTGGGGCCAACGTCCTGACTTTC; CDR3 protein: CASSSGQSYSGANVLTF
clone size: NA; J gene: TRBJ2-7; D gene: TRBD2; V gene: TRBV11-2; CDR3 DNA: TGTGCCAGCAGCTTAGTGCGGCTAGCGGGAGGGCCTGGGTCCTACGAGCAGTACTTC; CDR3 protein: CASSLVRLAGGPGSYEQYF
clone size: NA; J gene: TRBJ2-7; D gene: TRBD2; V gene: TRBV7-2; CDR3 DNA: TGTGCCAGCAGCTTACAGCGGGGGGAAACCTACGAGCAGTACTTC; CDR3 protein: CASSLQRGETYEQYF
clone size: NA; J gene: TRBJ2-2; D gene: NA; V gene: TRBV5-1; CDR3 DNA: TGCGCCAGCAGCGCCGGGACCCCGGGGGCCGGGGAGCTGTTTTTT; CDR3 protein: CASSAGTPGAGELFF
clone size: NA; J gene: TRBJ2-1; D gene: TRBD2; V gene: TRBV11-3; CDR3 DNA: TGTGCCAGCAGCTCAGGACTAGCGGGAGACTACAATGAGCAGTTCTTC; CDR3 protein: CASSSGLAGDYNEQFF
clone size: NA; J gene: TRBJ2-1; D gene: TRBD2; V gene: TRBV9; CDR3 DNA: TGTGCCAGCAGCGTAGGGACTAGCGTGAATGAGCAGTTCTTC; CDR3 protein: CASSVGTSVNEQFF
clone size: NA; J gene: TRBJ1-1; D gene: NA; V gene: TRBV11-2; CDR3 DNA: TGTGCCAGCAGCTTACAGGGCGCTGAAGCTTTCTTT; CDR3 protein: CASSLQGAEAFF
clone size: few; J gene: TRBJ2-5; D gene: NA; V gene: TRBV5-1; CDR3 DNA: TGCGCCAGCACCTTCGGAGGGCCTGGGGAGACCCAGTACTTC; CDR3 protein: CASTFGGPGETQYF
clone size: NA; J gene: TRBJ1-1; D gene: TRBD1; V gene: TRBV18; CDR3 DNA: TGTGCCAGCTCACTAGGACAGGGCCCCGAAGCTTTCTTT; CDR3 protein: CASSLGQGPEAFF
clone size: NA; J gene: TRBJ1-5; D gene: NA; V gene: TRBV2; CDR3 DNA: TGTGCCAGCAGTCGGACAGATCCCCAGCCCCAGCATTTT; CDR3 protein: CASSRTDPQPQHF
clone size: NA; J gene: TRBJ1-5; D gene: NA; V gene: TRBV6-1; CDR3 DNA: TGTGCCAGCAGCGGCTCCCGGAGCGTCAATCAGCCCCAGCATTTT; CDR3 protein: CASSGSRSVNQPQHF
clone size: once; J gene: TRBJ2-7; D gene: NA; V gene: TRBV10-3; CDR3 DNA: TGTGCCATCACCCGAGAGGGCGGCGAGCAGTACTTC; CDR3 protein: CAITREGGEQYF
clone size: NA; J gene: TRBJ1-3; D gene: NA; V gene: TRBV4-2; CDR3 DNA: TGTGCCAGCAGCCAAGATTATGACAGCGGAAACACCATATATTTT; CDR3 protein: CASSQDYDSGNTIYF
clone size: once; J gene: TRBJ2-5; D gene: NA; V gene: TRBV6-6; CDR3 DNA: TGTGCCAGCAGTTCCCAAACCGCCTCGGTGGGCCAGTACTTC; CDR3 protein: CASSSQTASVGQYF